Listed below are T cell receptor beta chains from one sample, sequenced in a study of cytomegalovirus exposure and HLA in healthy donors. Method: immunoSEQ multiplex PCR; TCRdb's copy keeps in-frame clones and lacks some. The sample includes fewer than 85,000 clones, less than 80% of them seen just once. Specimen: PBMCs. The receptors come from a woman in her thirties or forties in good health and CMV-seropositive. Each CDR3 is given with its conserved first and last residue. D genes are given only for firm matches. Expanded clones get a size class; other rows say once, few or many, or leave the size out.

size,V,D,J,CDR3,DNA
-,TRBV5-1,TRBD1,TRBJ1-4,CASSDPQGANEKLFF,TGCGCCAGCAGCGACCCTCAGGGGGCTAATGAAAAACTGTTTTTT
once,TRBV15,-,TRBJ1-4,CATSREGAGDEKLFF,TGTGCCACCAGCAGAGAAGGCGCAGGCGATGAAAAACTGTTTTTT
once,TRBV5-1,TRBD1,TRBJ1-1,CASSPMTGGMNTEAFF,TGCGCCAGCAGCCCGATGACAGGGGGTATGAACACTGAAGCTTTCTTT
-,TRBV10-3,-,TRBJ1-1,CAISETGYTEAFF,TGTGCCATCAGTGAGACAGGGTACACTGAAGCTTTCTTT
few,TRBV29-1,-,TRBJ2-7,CSVESRTGFEQYF,TGCAGCGTTGAAAGCCGAACAGGGTTCGAGCAGTACTTC
-,TRBV5-1,TRBD2,TRBJ2-3,CASTKRGGYTDTQYF,TGCGCCAGCACCAAGCGGGGGGGCTACACAGATACGCAGTATTTT
-,TRBV19,-,TRBJ1-6,CASSITPGAQTSPLHF,TGTGCCAGTAGTATAACCCCAGGGGCGCAAACCTCACCCCTCCACTTT
-,TRBV10-3,TRBD1,TRBJ2-7,CAISEGDRGKEQYF,TGTGCCATCAGTGAGGGGGACAGGGGCAAAGAGCAGTACTTC
-,TRBV28,-,TRBJ1-5,CATETGGNQPQHF,TGTGCCACGGAAACAGGAGGCAATCAGCCCCAGCATTTT
-,TRBV5-4,-,TRBJ1-3,CASSLAPGTSSGNTIYF,TGTGCCAGCAGCTTGGCCCCAGGGACTAGCTCTGGAAACACCATATATTTT
once,TRBV29-1,TRBD2,TRBJ2-3,CSVGAGIGTDTQYF,TGCAGCGTCGGAGCGGGGATTGGCACAGATACGCAGTATTTT
-,TRBV6-1,-,TRBJ2-5,CASSLTPQETQYF,TGTGCCAGCAGCTTGACACCCCAAGAGACCCAGTACTTC
-,TRBV5-1,-,TRBJ2-3,CASSRTGGTDTQYF,TGCGCCAGCAGCCGCACCGGGGGCACAGATACGCAGTATTTT
-,TRBV30,-,TRBJ1-1,CAFGVGPTGTEAFF,TGTGCCTTCGGGGTAGGCCCCACGGGTACTGAAGCTTTCTTT
-,TRBV6-1,-,TRBJ1-3,CASSRQGKGNTIYF,TGTGCCAGCAGCCGTCAGGGAAAGGGAAACACCATATATTTT
once,TRBV27,TRBD1,TRBJ2-7,CASSSGTGGEQYF,TGTGCCAGCAGTTCCGGGACAGGGGGCGAGCAGTACTTC
-,TRBV6-5,TRBD1,TRBJ2-7,CASSFQPGQGYEQYF,TGTGCCAGCAGTTTTCAACCCGGACAGGGCTACGAGCAGTACTTC
-,TRBV6-5,-,TRBJ1-3,CASSYSLGVSGNTIYF,TGTGCCAGCAGTTACTCCTTAGGGGTCTCTGGAAACACCATATATTTT
-,TRBV27,TRBD2,TRBJ2-7,CASARGGGAEPYEQYF,TGTGCCAGCGCCCGTGGGGGAGGGGCCGAGCCCTACGAGCAGTACTTC
few,TRBV4-1,-,TRBJ1-4,CASSQGHDEKLFF,TGCGCCAGCAGCCAGGGCCACGATGAAAAACTGTTTTTT
-,TRBV7-2,-,TRBJ2-1,CASSHPPNHEQFF,TGTGCCAGCAGCCACCCACCTAATCATGAGCAGTTCTTC
-,TRBV6-1,-,TRBJ2-5,CASSGSGSEWETQYF,TGTGCCAGCAGTGGATCGGGGTCGGAGTGGGAGACCCAGTACTTC
-,TRBV6-4,-,TRBJ2-3,CASSDGTGTTDTQYF,TGTGCCAGCAGTGATGGCACAGGGACCACAGATACGCAGTATTTT
-,TRBV2,-,TRBJ1-1,CASSRQESTEAFF,TGTGCCAGCAGTAGACAGGAAAGCACTGAAGCTTTCTTT
few,TRBV6-5,-,TRBJ1-2,CASRKDSYGYTF,TGTGCCAGCAGGAAGGACAGCTATGGCTACACCTTC
-,TRBV7-9,-,TRBJ2-1,CASSSSAHSSDNEQFF,TGTGCCAGCAGCTCGTCCGCCCACTCTTCCGACAATGAGCAGTTCTTC
-,TRBV5-1,TRBD2,TRBJ2-7,CASSFYPSGGSYEQYF,TGCGCCAGCAGCTTTTACCCTAGCGGGGGATCCTACGAGCAGTACTTC
-,TRBV20-1,-,TRBJ1-1,CSAPRGTEAFF,TGCAGTGCCCCAAGGGGGACTGAAGCTTTCTTT
-,TRBV29-1,TRBD1,TRBJ2-5,CSVVPGQGQETQYF,TGCAGCGTAGTACCGGGACAGGGCCAAGAGACCCAGTACTTC
-,TRBV6-5,TRBD2,TRBJ2-7,CASRPSGGDEQYF,TGTGCCAGCAGACCCAGCGGGGGCGACGAGCAGTACTTC
-,TRBV5-1,-,TRBJ1-4,CASSPLTGQGEKLFF,TGCGCCAGCAGCCCGTTGACAGGCCAAGGGGAAAAACTGTTTTTT
few,TRBV5-1,-,TRBJ2-1,CASSLDPAGEQFF,TGCGCCAGCAGCTTGGATCCAGCGGGTGAGCAGTTCTTC